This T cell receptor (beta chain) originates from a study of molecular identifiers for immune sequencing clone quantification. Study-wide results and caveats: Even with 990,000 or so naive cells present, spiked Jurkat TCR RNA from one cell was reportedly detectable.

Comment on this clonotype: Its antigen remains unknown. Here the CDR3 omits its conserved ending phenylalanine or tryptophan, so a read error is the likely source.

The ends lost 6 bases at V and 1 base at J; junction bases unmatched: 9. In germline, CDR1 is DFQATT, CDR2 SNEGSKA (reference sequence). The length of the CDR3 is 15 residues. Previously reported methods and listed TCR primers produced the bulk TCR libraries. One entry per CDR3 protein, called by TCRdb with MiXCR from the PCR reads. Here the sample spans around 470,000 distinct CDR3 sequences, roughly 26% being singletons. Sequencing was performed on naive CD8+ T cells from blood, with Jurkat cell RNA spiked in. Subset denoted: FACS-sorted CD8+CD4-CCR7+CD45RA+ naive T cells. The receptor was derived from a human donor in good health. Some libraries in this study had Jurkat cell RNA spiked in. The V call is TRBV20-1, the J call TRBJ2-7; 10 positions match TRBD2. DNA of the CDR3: TGCAGTGCCAGGAGCACTAGCGGGACGTCCTACGAGCAGTACTAC. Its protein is CSARSTSGTSYEQYY.